These 22 T cell receptor beta chains were all obtained from the same sample, sequenced in a study of blood T cell repertoires in COVID-19. Libraries were prepared by immunoSEQ multiplex PCR; TCRdb keeps only in-frame clonotypes and omits some of them. The sample lists tens of thousands of clones; 80% to 90% were seen once. The source material was peripheral blood. Source of these receptors: a woman in her sixties or seventies with acute or convalescent COVID-19.

V is TRBV4-1 and J is TRBJ1-6, with D possibly being TRBD1 (6 bases). This CDR3 spans 21 amino acids. Germline CDR1 is MGHRA and CDR2 is YSYEKL. V was pared by 0 bases and J by 0 bases, with 21 bases between. For the CDR3, the DNA is TGCGCCAGCAGCCAAGATCTACAGGGACATCTAATGACCTCCTATAATTCACCCCTCCACTTT. It yields the protein CASSQDLQGHLMTSYNSPLHF.

The rearrangement joins TRBV5-5 to TRBJ1-2, with 7 bases fitting TRBD1. Germline-derived CDR1 and CDR2 are SGHKS and YYEKEE (reference sequence). V shed 2 bases, J shed 3 bases, and the junction held 4 bases outside the gene matches. The CDR3 loop spans 14 amino acids. CDR3: CASSFNDRDYGYTF. The CDR3 DNA reads TGTGCCAGCAGCTTTAACGACAGGGACTATGGCTACACCTTC.

The V gene is TRBV5-1, the J gene TRBJ1-4, with TRBD1 identical over 9 bases. Trimming cost V 3 bases and J 2 bases; bases outside gene matches: 2. The CDR3 runs to 15 residues. Germline V gives CDR1 SGHRS, CDR2 YFSETQ. The CDR3 nucleotides read TGCGCCAGCAGCTCGACAGGGGGTACTAATGAAAAACTGTTTTTT. Protein sequence: CASSSTGGTNEKLFF.

The CDR3 here is CASSYEAGFNSPLHF. In DNA, the CDR3 is TGTGCCAGCAGTTACGAGGCAGGGTTCAATTCACCCCTCCACTTT. The chain combines TRBV6-5 with TRBJ1-6; perhaps TRBD1 as D (5 bases). Trimming shortened V by 2 bases and J by 7 bases, and 12 bases separated the two germline ends. CDR3 length: 15 amino acids. From germline, CDR1 is MNHEY and CDR2 SVGAGI.

The genes are TRBV15 and TRBJ1-5; perhaps TRBD1 as D (5 bases). V was trimmed by 5 bases and J by 4 bases, leaving 18 bases between them. The CDR3 length is 16 residues. The germline V gene has CDR1 LNHNV and CDR2 YYDKDF (reference sequence). The CDR3 sequence is CATSERGGRANQPQHF. The DNA of the CDR3 is TGTGCCACCAGCGAAAGAGGTGGCAGGGCAAATCAGCCCCAGCATTTT.

This chain links TRBV30 with TRBJ1-5; D not certain. Germline CDR1 GTSNPN, CDR2 SVGIG (reference sequence). The CDR3 covers 16 residues. Trimming took 0 bases from V and 1 from J, leaving 13 bases between them. The CDR3 protein is CAWSVPIARSNQPQHF. DNA for the CDR3: TGTGCCTGGAGTGTCCCTATTGCCCGGAGCAATCAGCCCCAGCATTTT. The whole variable domain, remainder taken from reference TRBV30 and TRBJ1-5, is SQTIHQWPATLVQPVGSPLSLECTVEGTSNPNLYWYRQAAGRGLQLLFYSVGIGQISSEVPQNLSASRPQDRQFILSSKKLLLSDSGFYLCAWSVPIARSNQPQHFGDGTRLSIL.

J is TRBJ2-7 and V is TRBV6-5, with 11 bases aligning to TRBD1. The CDR3 covers 13 residues. J lost 5 bases, V lost 6 bases, and 3 bases had no gene match. Germline V gives CDR1 MNHEY, CDR2 SVGAGI. The CDR3 loop is CASSRTGGDEQYF. Written as DNA, the CDR3 is TGTGCCAGCAGCCGGACAGGGGGCGACGAGCAGTACTTC.

This clone has only one observation. V gene TRBV18 combines with J gene TRBJ1-2; 9 nucleotides agree with TRBD1. Germline loops: CDR1 KGHSH, CDR2 LQKENI. V dropped 3 bases and J dropped 7; count of bases not matched to a gene: 12. The CDR3 is 16 residues long. The CDR3 loop reads CASSPGQGGFWSGYTF. DNA of the CDR3: TGTGCCAGCTCACCGGGACAGGGTGGGTTTTGGAGTGGCTACACCTTC. Supplemented by reference TRBV18 and TRBJ1-2, the full variable domain reads NAGVMQNPRHLVRRRGQEARLRCSPMKGHSHVYWYRQLPEEGLKFMVYLQKENIIDESGMPKERFSAEFPKEGPSILRIQQVVRGDSAAYFCASSPGQGGFWSGYTFGSGTRLTVV.

This rearrangement joins TRBV5-1 to TRBJ2-3; 9 bases fit TRBD2. Trimming at V came to 0 bases and at J to 4 bases, leaving 6 bases not matched to a gene. There are 16 residues in the CDR3. Germline V CDR1 and CDR2: SGHRS, YFSETQ. The CDR3 DNA reads TGCGCCAGCAGCTTGGCCTCGCGGGGGGGCCCAGATACGCAGTATTTT. It specifies CASSLASRGGPDTQYF.

The chain carries TRBV6-5 and TRBJ2-5; the D is unclear. V was cut by 2 bases and J by 5 bases, with 9 bases left in between. CDR1 is MNHEY, CDR2 SVGAGI, per germline. The CDR3 contains 13 residues. Here the CDR3 reads CASSYNIKETQYF. The CDR3 bases are TGTGCCAGCAGTTACAACATAAAGGAGACCCAGTACTTC.

V usage is TRBV10-3 and J usage is TRBJ1-3; 7 bases line up with TRBD1. CDR1 and CDR2 from the germline V gene are ENHRY and SYGVKD. J lost 8 bases, V lost 8 bases, and 6 bases had no gene match. The CDR3 spans 12 residues. The chain's CDR3 is CAILQGEDTIYF. The CDR3 DNA reads TGTGCCATCCTGCAGGGGGAGGACACCATATATTTT.

This clone has a single count. The chain joins TRBV27 to TRBJ2-7; tentative D call: TRBD1 (5 bases). CDR1 MNHEY and CDR2 SMNVEV come from the germline V gene (reference sequence). V was clipped by 5 bases and J by 0 bases, with 11 bases between them. This CDR3 is built from 14 residues. CDR3 residues: CASSPDRVSYEQYF. The DNA of the CDR3 is TGTGCCAGCAGTCCTGACAGAGTCTCCTACGAGCAGTACTTC.

The chain couples TRBV18 to TRBJ1-1; weak D call: TRBD1 (5 bases). This CDR3 has 15 amino acids. Germline lookup yields CDR1 KGHSH and CDR2 LQKENI. V shed 4 bases and J shed 2 bases, with 14 bases lying between them. CDR3 in amino acids: CASSRPDGGNTEAFF. The CDR3 DNA sequence: TGTGCCAGCTCACGCCCGGACGGGGGAAACACTGAAGCTTTCTTT.

This chain joins TRBV4-2 and TRBJ1-6; possibly TRBD1 for D (6 bases). CDR1 and CDR2 (germline): LGHNA, YNFKEQ. V lost 3 bases, J lost 3 bases, and 9 bases lay in between. CDR3 length equals 15 residues. CDR3 sequence (DNA): TGTGCCAGCAGCCAGGGGGCGCTCTATAATTCACCCCTCCACTTT. Its protein is CASSQGALYNSPLHF.

The rearrangement links TRBV7-8 to TRBJ1-2; TRBD1 matches at 10 bases. The CDR3 covers 16 residues. Germline values: CDR1 SGHVS, CDR2 FQNEAQ. The V and J ends lost 5 bases and 5 bases, in that order; junction bases with no gene match: 11. The DNA for the CDR3 is TGTGCCAGCAGCGGCTCGGGGACAGGGGTACGATATGGCTACACCTTC. Its protein is CASSGSGTGVRYGYTF.

V and J are TRBV9 and TRBJ2-7, with TRBD1 matching 7 bases. The junction had 3 bases not matched to a gene; V was cut back by 0 bases and J by 0 bases. The CDR3 length is 15 residues. Per germline, CDR1 SGDLS and CDR2 YYNGEE. In nucleotides, the CDR3 is TGTGCCAGCAGCGTAGAAGGGACAGACTCCTACGAGCAGTACTTC. Amino acids: CASSVEGTDSYEQYF. The whole variable domain, remainder taken from reference TRBV9 and TRBJ2-7, is DSGVTQTPKHLITATGQRVTLRCSPRSGDLSVYWYQQSLDQGLQFLIQYYNGEERAKGNILERFSAQQFPDLHSELNLSSLELGDSALYFCASSVEGTDSYEQYFGPGTRLTVT.

The chain is built from TRBV3-1 (or the pseudogene TRBV3-2) and TRBJ2-1, with 7 positions matching TRBD2. Germline CDR1 reads LGHDT; CDR2 reads YNNKEL (reference sequence). V lost 4 bases, J lost 5 bases, and 5 bases stayed unmatched. This CDR3 is 14 amino acids long. The CDR3 DNA reads TGTGCCAGCAGCCTCCGGACTAGAAACAATGAGCAGTTCTTC. This encodes CASSLRTRNNEQFF.

The V call is TRBV5-1, the J call TRBJ2-2; the D is unclear. This CDR3 spans 14 amino acids. Germline V gene data show CDR1 as SGHRS and CDR2 as YFSETQ. V dropped 0 bases and J dropped 2 bases, with 5 bases sitting between them. The CDR3 loop reads CASSLDTNTGELFF. The CDR3 region has the DNA TGCGCCAGCAGCTTGGATACAAACACCGGGGAGCTGTTTTTT.

This chain joins TRBV10-3 and TRBJ2-3; TRBD1 agrees at 9 bases. Unmatched junction bases numbered 2, after V lost 7 bases and J lost 0 bases. The CDR3 is 14 residues long. CDR1 is ENHRY and CDR2 is SYGVKD in the germline V gene. CDR3 residues: CAIKGTGSTDTQYF. In nucleotides, the CDR3 is TGTGCCATCAAAGGGACAGGGAGCACAGATACGCAGTATTTT.

The V and J genes are TRBV30 and TRBJ2-2; D is possibly TRBD1 (6 bases). Germline CDR1 is GTSNPN and CDR2 is SVGIG (reference sequence). The CDR3 extends over 15 amino acids. Trimming took 0 bases from V and 6 from J, leaving 14 bases between them. The CDR3 spells CAWSVQLGASGELFF. CDR3 coding DNA: TGTGCCTGGAGTGTACAATTGGGGGCGTCCGGGGAGCTGTTTTTT. The entire variable domain, with the rest obtained from reference TRBV30 and TRBJ2-2, is as follows: SQTIHQWPATLVQPVGSPLSLECTVEGTSNPNLYWYRQAAGRGLQLLFYSVGIGQISSEVPQNLSASRPQDRQFILSSKKLLLSDSGFYLCAWSVQLGASGELFFGEGSRLTVL.

This chain uses TRBV7-3 with TRBJ1-2, with D perhaps TRBD1 (5 bases). V was pared by 1 base and J by 7 bases, with 10 bases between. This CDR3 is 13 amino acids long. CDR1 SGHTA and CDR2 FQGTGA come from the germline V gene. In DNA form, the CDR3 reads TGTGCCAGCAGCTTAATGGGGGGATCTGGCTACACCTTC. Protein: CASSLMGGSGYTF.

This clone was seen a handful of times. In DNA form, the CDR3 reads TGTGCCAGCAGCTCCCCCGTGGGGCTTAGCACTAACGAGCAGTACTTC. Its translation: CASSSPVGLSTNEQYF. The chain couples TRBV5-6 to TRBJ2-7, with D tentatively TRBD1 (5 bases). V was pared by 3 bases and J by 5 bases, with 21 bases between. The CDR3 has 16 amino acids. Germline CDR1 is SGHDT and CDR2 is YYEEEE.